The entry below describes one T cell receptor (beta chain). Original data processing: Scientists estimated how many nucleated cells there were by amplifying reference gene primers. Libraries were prepared by immunoSEQ multiplex PCR; TCRdb keeps only in-frame clonotypes and omits some of them. The V and J calls and the clone size are those of that table, but D and trimming were determined from the DNA. The data show 88,000 or so clones, roughly 77% seen once. The length of the CDR3 is 15 residues. CDR1 MNHNY and CDR2 SVGAGI come from the germline V gene (reference sequence). The sample is drawn from a study of blood T cell repertoires in COVID-19. Looking at the study overall: COVID-19 samples, acute and convalescent, were from the United States, Italy and Spain. The cDNA or gDNA used as material had been derived from T cells, B-cell-depleted T cells, or PBMCs.

The sequence was obtained from a human donor in a cohort sampled during active COVID-19. V is TRBV6-6 and J is TRBJ2-2; TRBD2 aligns across 7 bases. The sample consisted of peripheral blood. This CDR3 is CAAPRGVGDTGELFF. The CDR3, as DNA: TGTGCAGCTCCTCGGGGGGTCGGGGATACCGGGGAGCTGTTTTTT.